Each of the 18 T cell receptor beta chains below was sequenced from the same sample in a study of T cell repertoires in cytomegalovirus infection. From the reads, TCRdb called clonotypes with MiXCR, one entry per CDR3 protein. The table shows 200,000 to 300,000 distinct CDR3 sequences, with roughly 10% occurring only once. The specimen sequenced was PBMCs. Every receptor here comes from a human donor in good health (CMV status not recorded). Some clones in this sample may be carry-over from other donors' samples.

This clonotype turned up a few times. The chain uses TRBV5-1 and TRBJ2-6; 8 bases are shared with TRBD1. This CDR3 spans 20 amino acids. Germline V gene data show CDR1 as SGHRS and CDR2 as YFSETQ. V lost 1 base and J lost 0; bases outside the gene matches: 12. CDR3 loop: CASSLRRGQAFISGANVLTF. The CDR3 bases are TGCGCCAGCAGCTTGCGTCGGGGACAGGCCTTCATCTCTGGGGCCAACGTCCTGACTTTC. The variable domain in full, with the rest retrieved from reference TRBV5-1 and TRBJ2-6, is KAGVTQTPRYLIKTRGQQVTLSCSPISGHRSVSWYQQTPGQGLQFLFEYFSETQRNKGNFPGRFSGRQFSNSRSEMNVSTLELGDSALYLCASSLRRGQAFISGANVLTFGAGSRLTVL.

This clonotype occurred many times. V and J are TRBV7-8 and TRBJ1-5; TRBD1 aligns across 12 bases. CDR1 and CDR2 (germline): SGHVS, FQNEAQ. The CDR3 is 16 residues long. V trimming: 5 bases; J trimming: 4 bases; junction bases outside the gene matches: 6. For the CDR3, the DNA is TGTGCCAGCAGCCCCGGGACAGGGGGCGCGAATCAGCCCCAGCATTTT. Its translation is CASSPGTGGANQPQHF.

In this sample, this clonotype turned up a few times. This chain links TRBV20-1 with TRBJ2-1; D not certain. Germline lookup yields CDR1 DFQATT and CDR2 SNEGSKA (reference sequence). The CDR3 has 12 residues. Trimming cost V 5 bases and J 12 bases, with 17 bases left between them. CDR3 in DNA: TGCAGTGCTCCGGACCTTACTCATGGGCAGTTCTTC. It encodes CSAPDLTHGQFF.

V is TRBV25-1 and J is TRBJ1-2; 7 positions agree with TRBD1. Germline V gives CDR1 MGHDK, CDR2 SYGVNS. The trim removed 3 bases at V and 7 bases at J, leaving 11 bases unmatched. This CDR3 spans 15 amino acids. The CDR3 DNA reads TGTGCCAGCAGTGATCTTGGAAGACAGGGTCGTGGCTACACCTTC. It encodes CASSDLGRQGRGYTF.

This clonotype came up many times. The chain employs TRBV7-8 and TRBJ1-1; D gene unclear. Germline V gene sequence: CDR1 SGHVS, CDR2 FQNEAQ. CDR3 length: 15 amino acids. Trimming pared 1 base from V and 4 bases from J, leaving 13 bases between. The CDR3, as DNA: TGTGCCAGCAGCTTAGGGGCAGCGACCTCCACTGAAGCTTTCTTT. Translating gives CASSLGAATSTEAFF.

This clonotype was observed at least ten times. The chain is built from TRBV28 and TRBJ1-3, with a possible D match to TRBD1 (5 bases). The CDR3 length is 14 residues. The V gene's germline CDR1 is MDHEN and CDR2 SYDVKM. Between the trimmed V and J ends, which lost 2 bases and 8 bases, there was a span of 13 bases. CDR3 region: CASSLGGVRDTIYF. Written as DNA, the CDR3 is TGTGCCAGCAGTTTAGGAGGGGTGAGGGACACCATATATTTT.

This clonotype was detected many times. The DNA for the CDR3 is TGTGCCAGCAGCCCAAGGGAGGGTAGCGGGGCCTACGAGCAGTACTTC. Translation gives CASSPREGSGAYEQYF. The chain carries TRBV7-2 and TRBJ2-7, with 8 nucleotides matching TRBD2. V lost 5 bases, J lost 2 bases, and 11 bases stayed unmatched. Germline CDR1 reads SGHTA; CDR2 reads FQGNSA. CDR3 length equals 16 residues.

This clonotype has a count of ten or more. The J gene is TRBJ2-5, the V gene TRBV6-4; D call uncertain. Germline V gene data show CDR1 as MRHNA and CDR2 as SNTAGT. V dropped 0 bases and J dropped 4 bases, with 3 bases sitting between them. The CDR3 covers 12 residues. The CDR3 spells CASSDSRETQYF. DNA of the CDR3: TGTGCCAGCAGTGACTCTAGAGAGACCCAGTACTTC.

The chain carries TRBV28 and TRBJ1-4; D ambiguous. Germline V gene lookup returns CDR1 MDHEN and CDR2 SYDVKM. Trimming shortened V by 2 bases and J by 0 bases, and 7 bases separated the two germline ends. The CDR3 sequence is 15 residues long. The CDR3 here is CASSLPLATNEKLFF. The DNA for the CDR3 is TGTGCCAGCAGTTTACCCCTTGCAACTAATGAAAAACTGTTTTTT. The complete variable domain, with remaining parts taken from reference TRBV28 and TRBJ1-4, reads DVKVTQSSRYLVKRTGEKVFLECVQDMDHENMFWYRQDPGLGLRLIYFSYDVKMKEKGDIPEGYSVSREKKERFSLILESASTNQTSMYLCASSLPLATNEKLFFGSGTQLSVL.

This clonotype was detected a few times. This rearrangement joins TRBV2 to TRBJ1-2; D ambiguous. Germline CDR1 SNHLY, CDR2 FYNNEI. The CDR3 sequence is 14 residues long. The V end lost 11 bases, the J end lost 5 bases, and 21 bases lay between the germline ends. The CDR3 protein is CAGRTWTAAYGYTF. CDR3 DNA sequence: TGTGCCGGACGCACGTGGACGGCGGCTTATGGCTACACCTTC.

This clonotype was detected many times. V usage is TRBV7-8 and J usage is TRBJ1-5; D unresolved. With 1 base removed from V and 1 base from J, the gap between germline ends came to 11 bases. CDR1 is SGHVS and CDR2 is FQNEAQ in the germline V gene. The CDR3 spans 16 residues. In nucleotides, the CDR3 is TGTGCCAGCAGCTTAGGAGGGCCTAGAAGCAATCAGCCCCAGCATTTT. Amino acids: CASSLGGPRSNQPQHF.

This clonotype was observed at least ten times. DNA of the CDR3: TGTGCCAGCAGTTTATCGCTAAAGCCCCAGCATTTT. Residues: CASSLSLKPQHF. V is TRBV28 and J is TRBJ1-5; D is uncertain. The CDR3 loop spans 12 amino acids. Trimming took off 1 base at V and 8 bases at J, with 6 bases between the two ends. The V gene's germline CDR1 is MDHEN and CDR2 SYDVKM.

This clonotype was seen many times. The chain has TRBV7-2 and TRBJ1-2; 10 nucleotides line up with TRBD1. CDR1 is SGHTA, CDR2 FQGNSA, per germline. Germline trimming cut 5 bases from V and 8 bases from J; bases unmatched to any gene: 17. The CDR3 has 17 amino acids. CDR3 region: CASSTMGTGEPIRGYTF. The CDR3 DNA is TGTGCCAGCAGCACTATGGGGACAGGGGAACCCATCCGGGGCTACACCTTC.

This clonotype was detected ten times or more. The chain carries TRBV6-2 or TRBV6-3 and TRBJ2-7; TRBD2 aligns across 10 bases. Germline values: CDR1 MNHEY, CDR2 SVGEGT. The J segment lost 5 bases and the V segment lost 7 bases, leaving 11 bases of the junction unmatched. The CDR3 spans 15 residues. The CDR3 loop reads CASIPKAGGPHEQYF. CDR3 nucleotide sequence: TGTGCCAGCATCCCCAAAGCGGGAGGGCCCCACGAGCAGTACTTC.

This clonotype came up many times. V gene TRBV12-3 or TRBV12-4 combines with J gene TRBJ1-1; perhaps TRBD1 as D (5 bases). V was trimmed by 2 bases and J by 10 bases, leaving 17 bases between them. There are 14 residues in the CDR3. CDR3 DNA sequence: TGTGCCAGCAGTTTAACAGGAGAAACCTACCGAGCTTTCTTT. It specifies CASSLTGETYRAFF.

This clonotype came up many times. V is TRBV7-2 and J is TRBJ1-1; D is undetermined. Trimming took 5 bases from V and 1 from J, leaving 5 bases between them. Germline V CDR1 and CDR2: SGHTA, FQGNSA. This CDR3 comprises 12 residues. The CDR3: CASSRGNTEAFF. DNA for the CDR3: TGTGCCAGCAGCCGGGGGAACACTGAAGCTTTCTTT.

This clonotype was picked up many times. The V call is TRBV7-8, the J call TRBJ1-2; D gene uncertain. The V end was cut by 2 bases, the J end by 1 base, with 8 bases between. CDR1 and CDR2 from the germline V gene are SGHVS and FQNEAQ. The CDR3 covers 14 residues. DNA of the CDR3: TGTGCCAGCAGCTTAAATGGGGTTAACTATGGCTACACCTTC. This codes for CASSLNGVNYGYTF.

This clonotype was counted many times. V is TRBV7-2 and J is TRBJ1-2; D is ambiguous. From germline, CDR1 is SGHTA and CDR2 FQGNSA. The ends were cut back, 4 bases at V and 1 base at J, with 16 bases in the middle. This CDR3 is 16 amino acids long. This chain's CDR3 is CASSSFGSTYNYGYTF. Written as DNA, the CDR3 is TGTGCCAGCAGCTCGTTCGGGAGCACTTATAACTATGGCTACACCTTC.